This TCR beta chain was observed in a study of blood T cells in healthy people across ages (dated by TCRdb to the mid-2010s). As for the study more broadly: In model experiments, roughly one uniquely barcoded TCR beta cDNA molecule per two T cells was captured by template switching. To track age-related changes in TCR beta repertoire diversity, the study relied on deep sequencing normalized with unique cDNA molecular identifiers. Four age groups were formed from the donors: young (average approximately 15 years), middle-aged (around 37), aged (about 62) and long-lived (82). To avoid experimental bias, donors of different ages were spread randomly across the sequencing lanes. Two additional independent replicas of 1 million unique cDNA reads from the same blood draw were analyzed for two donors (one aged 18 to 29 and one aged 80 or older). What the authors observed across the whole study: Because profiling used bulk unsorted PBMCs, naive and antigen-experienced compartments could not be compared conclusively. Because donor CMV infection status was unknown, age-related changes in expanded clonotypes were potentially confounded. As age increased, observed TCR beta diversity per million T cells dropped in a roughly linear way, and a significant reduction was already evident by age around 41. Total diversity estimates from one million sequenced T cells were considered lower bounds and underestimates. A strong correlation was found between observed TCR beta diversity and the percentage of naive T cells measured by flow cytometry. The long-lived group showed more naive CD4+ T cells, fewer expanded clones and increased TCR diversity than the aged group, suggesting age selection.

This clonotype was found many times. Its antigen remains unidentified. Base qualities are not at hand, and no much larger clone is one base apart. CDR1 and CDR2 are drawn from the germline V gene (reference sequence): GTSNPN, SVGIG. Germline trimming: 2 bases from V, 4 bases from J; junction bases outside gene matches: 3. Spanning cysteine to phenylalanine, the CDR3 consists of 14 amino acids. Only the CDR3 portion is preserved as DNA: 42 bases, with reading frame beginning at the first base. Donors were about 36 systemically healthy Caucasian individuals from Russia aged about 6 to 100 years. Each donor gave ten milliliters of peripheral blood, drawn into EDTA-treated Vacutainer tubes. Ficoll-Paque density-gradient centrifugation was used to isolate PBMCs, with at least 7 million per sample. Total RNA was extracted from PBMCs with Trizol reagent, with at least 6 micrograms obtained per sample. Naive CD45RAhigh/CD27high T cell percentages were measured by flow cytometry on a PBMC aliquot from every donor.

The receptor library was made with 5' RACE. The run used an Illumina HiSeq 2500. A second about 7 to 11 cycle PCR used a sample-barcoded 5' primer and a J-beta primer mix. A unique molecular identifier was introduced onto each TCR beta cDNA molecule by a template-switch 5' adaptor carrying 12 random nucleotides. Each sample yielded at least 3 million CDR3-containing paired-end reads. First-strand cDNA was synthesized from all RNA with the Mint cDNA synthesis kit, primed by a TRBC-specific oligonucleotide. After uracil-DNA glycosylase treatment, a first 18-cycle PCR used universal primers M1SS and BC2_uni_R on all cDNA. The original pipeline was this. For normalization, 1 million high-quality reads were randomly selected from each sample, with every read carrying a distinct molecular identifier. Instead of being binned into consensus sequences, reads that shared molecular identifiers were thrown out. CDR3 identification, clonotype clustering and error correction used MiTCR with a Q25 quality threshold and the strictest error-elimination algorithm. A nonparametric unseen species model with Euler transformation was used to estimate lower-bound total TCR beta diversity. TCRdb reworked the public reads: Q25 trimming with fastp, MiXCR clone assembly, productive beta chains retained. Under each unique CDR3 protein, matching rows form one entry showing the most common genes and DNA. The V and J calls were not made by the authors but by TCRdb's processing. For this sample there are roughly 640,000 distinct CDR3 sequences; about 30% appear just once. Jointly, the top ten make up around 14% of the sample.

Material: blood. The receptor was isolated from a woman older than 75 in good health. The rearrangement joined TRBV30 to TRBJ1-5, with 9 junctional bases fitting TRBD1. The DNA is as follows: TGTGCCTGGAGTTCCGGGACAGGGAATCAGCCCCAGCATTTT. It encodes CAWSSGTGNQPQHF.